This T cell receptor beta chain comes out of a study of blood T cells in healthy people across ages. Study conclusions and caveats: Age showed a roughly linear inverse relationship with TCR beta diversity per million T cells.

The CDR3 sequence is 17 residues long. CDR1 and CDR2 from the germline V gene are SEHNR and FQNEAQ (reference sequence). Of note for this clonotype: Antigen unknown. Mismatch with germline at one junction end may stem from a read error.

Isolating PBMCs gave at least 6.5 million of these cells per sample. A sample-barcoded 5' primer and a J-beta primer mix were used in a second PCR of roughly 7 to 12 cycles. Each single sample gave us at least 3 million CDR3-containing paired-end reads. TCRdb redid the calling of the 5' RACE reads with MiXCR, one entry per CDR3 protein. The sample has a few hundred thousand distinct CDR3 sequences, about 52% seen once. The specimen sequenced was blood. This chain joins TRBV7-9 and TRBJ2-3; TRBD2 aligns across 10 bases. This TCR came from a man aged 60 to 75 in good health. The DNA for the CDR3 is TGTGCCAGCAGCCCCGAGACTAGCGGGCCCGGCACAGATATGCAGTATTTT. Its translation is CASSPETSGPGTDMQYF.